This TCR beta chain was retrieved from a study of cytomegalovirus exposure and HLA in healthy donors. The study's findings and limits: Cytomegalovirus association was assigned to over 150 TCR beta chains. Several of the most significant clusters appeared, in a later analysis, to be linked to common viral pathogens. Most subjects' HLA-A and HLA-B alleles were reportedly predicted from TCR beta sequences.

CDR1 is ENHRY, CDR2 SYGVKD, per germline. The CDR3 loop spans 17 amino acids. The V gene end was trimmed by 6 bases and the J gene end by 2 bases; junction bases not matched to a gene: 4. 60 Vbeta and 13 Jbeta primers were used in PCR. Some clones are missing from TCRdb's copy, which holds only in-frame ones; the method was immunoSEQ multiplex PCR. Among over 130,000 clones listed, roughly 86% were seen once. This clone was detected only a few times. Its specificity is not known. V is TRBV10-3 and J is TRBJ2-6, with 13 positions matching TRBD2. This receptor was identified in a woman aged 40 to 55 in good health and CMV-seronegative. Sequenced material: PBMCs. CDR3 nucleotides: TGTGCCATCAGGCCGGGACTAGCGGGAACTGGGGCCAACGTCCTGACTTTC. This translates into CAIRPGLAGTGANVLTF.